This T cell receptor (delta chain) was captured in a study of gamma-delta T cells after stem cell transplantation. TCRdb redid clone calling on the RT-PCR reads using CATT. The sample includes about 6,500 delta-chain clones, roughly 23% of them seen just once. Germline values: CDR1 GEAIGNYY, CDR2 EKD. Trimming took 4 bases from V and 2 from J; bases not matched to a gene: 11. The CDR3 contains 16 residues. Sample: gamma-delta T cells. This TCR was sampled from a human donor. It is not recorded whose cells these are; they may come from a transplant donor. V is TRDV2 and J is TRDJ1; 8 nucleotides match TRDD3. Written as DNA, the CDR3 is TGTGCCTGTGAGCATCTTGGGGGATTTGAAACCGATAAACTCATCTTT. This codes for CACEHLGGFETDKLIF.